This passage covers 10 T cell receptor beta chains from one sample sequenced in a study of beta chain features in type 1 diabetes. Study observations and caveats: Moderate but significant shortening of TCRB CDR3s was recorded in all four CD4+ subsets from Type 1 diabetes patients.

No antigen is known for these receptors. Expressed TCRB transcripts were sequenced after all isolated RNA was converted to cDNA. TCRdb's copy holds only in-frame clones and misses some; the assay was immunoSEQ multiplex PCR. There are about 710,000 clones in the sample; around an eighth occur only once, and 0.035% to 0.04% lies in the top ten. Sequencing was done on a sample of naive CD4+ T cells from blood. Receptors originate from a young man with type 1 diabetes.

This rearrangement joins TRBV28 to TRBJ2-7; 7 bases align to TRBD1. CDR3 size: 14 residues. Germline loops: CDR1 MDHEN, CDR2 SYDVKM. Trimming took 6 bases from V and 2 from J; bases not matched to a gene: 7. CDR3 in DNA: TGTGCCAGCAGGCCCCACGGGACAGCCTACGAGCAGTACTTC. It is translated as CASRPHGTAYEQYF.

This clone was seen only a few times. This chain links TRBV5-6 with TRBJ2-3, with a weak D call TRBD2 (6 bases). CDR1 is SGHDT and CDR2 is YYEEEE in the germline V gene. This CDR3 has 13 amino acids. V was clipped by 6 bases and J by 3 bases, with 11 bases between them. The CDR3 protein is CASNPEGTDTQYF. Written as DNA, the CDR3 is TGTGCCAGCAACCCGGAGGGGACAGATACGCAGTATTTT.

The chain employs TRBV27 and TRBJ2-1; 7 bases are shared with TRBD2. J was trimmed by 0 bases and V by 3 bases; bases with no gene match: 8. From germline, CDR1 is MNHEY and CDR2 SMNVEV (reference sequence). The CDR3 is 17 residues long. This CDR3 is CASSFLAAKSSYNEQFF. In nucleotides, the CDR3 is TGTGCCAGCAGTTTTCTAGCGGCTAAAAGCTCCTACAATGAGCAGTTCTTC.

The V gene is TRBV13, the J gene TRBJ2-7, with TRBD1 identical over 11 bases. CDR3 length equals 21 residues. Germline values: CDR1 PRHDT, CDR2 FYEKMQ (reference sequence). The junction had 23 bases not matched to a gene; V was cut back by 1 base and J by 6 bases. This CDR3 is CASSLVRSGGDRGEVMAEQYF. The CDR3 nucleotides are TGTGCCAGCAGCTTAGTCCGGTCCGGAGGGGACAGGGGGGAAGTAATGGCCGAGCAGTACTTC.

The sample holds a few counts of this clone. The chain has TRBV7-6 and TRBJ1-6; the match to TRBD1 covers 7 bases. Per germline, CDR1 SGHVS and CDR2 FNYEAQ. V dropped 5 bases and J dropped 10; count of bases not matched to a gene: 5. This CDR3 contains 13 residues. CDR3 sequence reads: CASSLTGDSPLHF. CDR3 bases: TGTGCCAGCAGCCTCACAGGGGACTCACCCCTCCACTTT.

This clone came up a few times. V is TRBV30 and J is TRBJ1-2, with a weak D call TRBD1 (6 bases). The V and J ends lost 2 bases and 7 bases respectively, with 14 bases between them. CDR3 length: 13 residues. Germline V gene sequence: CDR1 GTSNPN, CDR2 SVGIG (reference sequence). DNA of the CDR3: TGTGCCTGGAGTAGGGGGGACTACGGTGGCTACACCTTC. It yields the protein CAWSRGDYGGYTF.

This clone came up a few times. V gene TRBV7-9 combines with J gene TRBJ1-1; D ambiguous. Germline V gene data show CDR1 as SEHNR and CDR2 as FQNEAQ (reference sequence). The V end was cut by 6 bases, the J end by 0 bases, with 20 bases between. The CDR3 sequence is 17 residues long. The CDR3 DNA follows: TGTGCCAGCAGTCAAAACCCCGGCGGCAGCATGAACACTGAAGCTTTCTTT. Translating gives CASSQNPGGSMNTEAFF.

This sequence joins TRBV9 and TRBJ2-3; either TRBD1 or TRBD2 may fit D (7 bases each). This CDR3 has 17 residues. V gave up 0 bases and J gave up 2 bases, with 16 bases separating them. The germline CDR1 and CDR2 sequences are SGDLS and YYNGEE. The CDR3, as DNA: TGTGCCAGCAGCGTAGCTTCGGGGGGACAGTACACAGATACGCAGTATTTT. It yields the protein CASSVASGGQYTDTQYF.

The genes are TRBV10-2 and TRBJ2-5; 7 bases match TRBD2. CDR3 length: 12 amino acids. V lost 7 bases, J lost 5 bases, and 4 bases stayed unmatched. CDR1 and CDR2 (germline): WSHSY, SAAADI. CDR3 in DNA: TGCGCCAGCAAGGCTAGCGGTGAGACCCAGTACTTC. Residues: CASKASGETQYF.

This clone occurred a few times. The same CDR3 can be traced to other DNA sequences in this sample. The chain employs TRBV6-5 and TRBJ2-7; 8 nucleotides agree with TRBD1. Per germline, CDR1 MNHEY and CDR2 SVGAGI. V was clipped by 3 bases and J by 0 bases; unmatched bases: 4. The CDR3 is 15 residues long. For the CDR3, the DNA is TGTGCCAGCAGTTATTCTACAGGGGGCTCCTACGAGCAGTACTTC. It specifies CASSYSTGGSYEQYF.